These 2 T cell receptor beta chains came from one sample sequenced in a study of blood T cell repertoires in COVID-19 (dated by TCRdb to 2020 to 2021). Library construction relied on the immunoSEQ multiplex PCR assay. TCRdb carries this immuneACCESS record with in-frame sequences only. Its versions omit some clonotypes, under half of them owing to an unresolved V gene in the studies checked, with the rest unexplained. The sample profile shows under 450,000 clones; 81% of them were found once. The ten top clones hold 0.85% to 1.2% of the sample. The sequenced sample was peripheral blood. Receptor source: a human donor with acute or convalescent COVID-19. The donor label of this sample is uncertain.

This clone was seen once. This chain links TRBV7-9 with TRBJ2-1, with 9 bases aligning to TRBD2. Germline V gene sequence: CDR1 SEHNR, CDR2 FQNEAQ (reference sequence). The V and J ends lost 3 bases and 5 bases, in that order; junction bases with no gene match: 11. This CDR3 has 17 residues. CDR3 in amino acids: CASSLRPGTSRNNEQFF. The CDR3 nucleotides are TGTGCCAGCAGCTTGAGGCCCGGGACTAGCAGAAACAATGAGCAGTTCTTC.

The chain uses TRBV4-1 and TRBJ1-2, with 8 bases matching TRBD1. CDR1 is MGHRA and CDR2 is YSYEKL in the germline V gene. V lost 0 bases, J lost 8 bases, and 5 bases stayed unmatched. The CDR3 runs 14 residues. CDR3 nucleotides: TGCGCCAGCAGCCAAGAGCAGGGGGCAAGGGGCTACACCTTC. As protein: CASSQEQGARGYTF.